A single sample gave rise to the 31 T cell receptor beta chains below, sequenced in a study of beta chain features in type 1 diabetes. Study-wide results and limits: People with Type 1 diabetes carried modestly yet significantly shorter TCRB CDR3s in all four CD4+ subsets.

cDNA synthesis used the whole RNA isolate, giving expressed TCRB sequences. Assay: immunoSEQ multiplex PCR; the TCRdb copy retains only in-frame clones and omits some. Of 20,000 to 25,000 clones in the sample, about 57% were seen once. These receptors are not linked to any known antigen. Sequencing used stem cell memory CD4+ T cells from blood. The receptors here all came from a man aged 18-30 years with type 1 diabetes.

This chain connects TRBV7-9 to TRBJ2-3, with 8 nucleotides matching TRBD1. J was trimmed by 5 bases and V by 6 bases; bases with no gene match: 10. Per the germline V gene, CDR1 is SEHNR and CDR2 is FQNEAQ (reference sequence). CDR3 length: 15 residues. The CDR3 protein is CASRPPGGSGDTQYF. The CDR3 nucleotides read TGTGCCAGCAGACCTCCAGGGGGCAGTGGAGATACGCAGTATTTT.

This clone was detected a few times. For the CDR3, the DNA is TGTGCCAGCAGCTTAGCTAAACCATGGCCAACTAATGAAAAACTGTTTTTT. Encoded protein: CASSLAKPWPTNEKLFF. V and J are TRBV7-9 and TRBJ1-4, with D hard to call. CDR3 length: 17 amino acids. V was cut by 0 bases and J by 0 bases, with 11 bases left in between. The germline CDR1 and CDR2 sequences are SEHNR and FQNEAQ (reference sequence).

This clone showed up just a few times. The chain joins TRBV25-1 to TRBJ1-2, with 7 bases aligning to TRBD1. The length of the CDR3 is 14 residues. After removal of 2 bases from V and 4 bases from J, the junction contained 4 bases not matched to a gene. CDR1 and CDR2 from the germline V gene are MGHDK and SYGVNS. The CDR3 sequence is CASSEARGAYGYTF. Written as DNA, the CDR3 is TGTGCCAGCAGTGAAGCCAGGGGGGCCTATGGCTACACCTTC.

This chain uses TRBV6-1 with TRBJ1-1; TRBD1 might be the D (5 bases). The V and J ends lost 6 bases and 1 base respectively, with 9 bases between them. There are 13 residues in the CDR3. Germline CDR1 is MNHNS and CDR2 is SASEGT. The CDR3 DNA sequence: TGTGCCAGCAGGCTAACAGGGAACACTGAAGCTTTCTTT. It yields the protein CASRLTGNTEAFF.

The J gene is TRBJ2-7, the V gene TRBV19, with 16 nucleotides matching TRBD2. Germline-derived CDR1 and CDR2 are LNHDA and SQIVND (reference sequence). The V and J ends lost 5 bases and 6 bases, in that order; junction bases with no gene match: 7. This CDR3 region has 16 residues. CDR3 nucleotide sequence: TGTGCCAGTAGTTCGGGGACTAGCGGGAGGGCCCGCGAGCAGTACTTC. It codes for CASSSGTSGRAREQYF.

This clone was counted only a few times. The CDR3 loop is CASSLGPTGLAYEQYF. The CDR3 coding sequence is TGTGCCAGCAGCTTAGGTCCGACAGGCCTGGCCTACGAGCAGTACTTC. The V and J genes are TRBV7-2 and TRBJ2-7; tentative D call: TRBD1 (6 bases). The CDR3 spans 16 residues. Germline CDR1 and CDR2: SGHTA and FQGNSA. Trimming removed 1 base from V and 2 bases from J, with 15 bases in between.

This clone was recorded only once. The DNA for the CDR3 is TGTGCCAGCAGTTCGGGACAGGGATTTGAAAAACTGTTTTTT. The encoded protein is CASSSGQGFEKLFF. The chain is built from TRBV28 and TRBJ1-4, with 9 positions matching TRBD1. Trimming cost V 4 bases and J 7 bases; bases outside gene matches: 4. This CDR3 has 14 residues. Germline CDR1 is MDHEN and CDR2 is SYDVKM.

The rearrangement links TRBV7-9 to TRBJ2-7; D is possibly TRBD1 (7 bases). The V and J ends lost 5 bases and 6 bases respectively, with 14 bases between them. CDR1 and CDR2 (germline): SEHNR, FQNEAQ (reference sequence). CDR3 size: 13 residues. The CDR3 DNA is TGTGCCAGCAGCCCAGGGGGGCCTAGCGAGCAGTACTTC. Translation: CASSPGGPSEQYF.

The chain recombines TRBV29-1 with TRBJ2-1; 8 bases match TRBD1. Germline CDR1 reads SQVTM; CDR2 reads ANQGSEA. The V and J ends lost 7 bases and 9 bases, in that order; junction bases with no gene match: 17. This CDR3 contains 15 residues. The CDR3 protein is CSGSGPDRGPREQFF. DNA for the CDR3: TGCAGCGGTAGCGGCCCCGACAGGGGTCCTCGTGAGCAGTTCTTC.

This chain connects TRBV5-4 to TRBJ1-1; D gene uncertain. The CDR3 sequence is 12 residues long. V gave up 3 bases and J gave up 3 bases, with 6 bases separating them. Germline V gene lookup returns CDR1 SGHNT and CDR2 YYREEE (reference sequence). The CDR3 nucleotides read TGTGCCAGCAGCTCCTTAGACACTGAAGCTTTCTTT. The encoded protein is CASSSLDTEAFF.

This clone was seen only a few times. The chain couples TRBV5-1 to TRBJ1-2; D is undetermined. The V gene's germline CDR1 is SGHRS and CDR2 YFSETQ. V lost 0 bases, J lost 4 bases, and 10 bases lay in between. This CDR3 is 14 amino acids long. As DNA, the CDR3 is TGCGCCAGCAGCTTGGAGGCAAGCGGCTATGGCTACACCTTC. As protein: CASSLEASGYGYTF.

CDR3 in amino acids: CASSQAAASGMGEQYF. CDR3 nucleotide sequence: TGTGCCAGCAGCCAAGCAGCGGCTAGCGGGATGGGGGAGCAGTACTTC. The chain carries TRBV4-2 and TRBJ2-7; 9 bases match TRBD2. V was pared by 1 base and J by 7 bases, with 11 bases of the junction left unmatched. The germline V gene has CDR1 LGHNA and CDR2 YNFKEQ. The length of the CDR3 is 16 residues.

V usage is TRBV4-1 and J usage is TRBJ1-1, with no clear D. The CDR3 sequence is 14 residues long. The germline V and J ends were trimmed by 5 bases and 2 bases, with 12 bases remaining between them. Germline CDR1 is MGHRA and CDR2 is YSYEKL. The CDR3 loop reads CASSIAGRNTEAFF. DNA of the CDR3: TGCGCCAGCAGCATTGCGGGGAGAAACACTGAAGCTTTCTTT.

This clone was recorded once. The V call is TRBV7-9, the J call TRBJ2-5; 7 bases agree with TRBD2. Per germline, CDR1 SEHNR and CDR2 FQNEAQ (reference sequence). The junction had 8 bases not matched to a gene; V was cut back by 11 bases and J by 5 bases. The CDR3 contains 12 residues. As DNA, the CDR3 is TGTGCCGGGGGGGGGTCTCTTGAGACCCAGTACTTC. Translating it yields CAGGGSLETQYF.

V is TRBV7-2 and J is TRBJ1-6, with D unclear. V shed 5 bases and J shed 8 bases, with 10 bases lying between them. Germline V lookup: CDR1 SGHTA, CDR2 FQGNSA. The CDR3 has 13 residues. The CDR3 sequence is CASSRQVDSPLHF. The CDR3 DNA follows: TGTGCCAGCAGCAGGCAGGTGGATTCACCCCTCCACTTT.

This chain links TRBV14 with TRBJ1-1; TRBD1 matches 8 bases. V dropped 5 bases and J dropped 1; count of bases not matched to a gene: 6. Per germline, CDR1 SGHDN and CDR2 FVKESK. The CDR3 totals 15 residues. The CDR3 sequence: CASSSSGQGNTEAFF. The CDR3 DNA reads TGTGCCAGCAGCTCATCAGGACAGGGGAACACTGAAGCTTTCTTT.

The chain combines TRBV2 with TRBJ1-2; 8 positions agree with TRBD1. Looked up from germline, CDR1 is SNHLY and CDR2 is FYNNEI. The CDR3 spans 15 residues. V was pared by 6 bases and J by 0 bases, with 6 bases of the junction left unmatched. The DNA of the CDR3 is TGTGCCAGCAGACCACCGGGACAGGCTAACTATGGCTACACCTTC. Protein sequence: CASRPPGQANYGYTF.

This clone came up once. The chain employs TRBV6-1 and TRBJ1-2; 7 bases line up with TRBD1. Germline assignment: CDR1 MNHNS and CDR2 SASEGT. With 8 bases clipped from V and 0 bases from J, the junction kept 6 bases outside the gene matches. The CDR3 spans 14 residues. CDR3 bases: TGTGCCAGCCAGCAGGGGGGTTCTAACTATGGCTACACCTTC. Protein product: CASQQGGSNYGYTF.

This chain joins TRBV5-1 and TRBJ1-1, with a tentative D call TRBD1 (5 bases). Germline V gene data show CDR1 as SGHRS and CDR2 as YFSETQ. This CDR3 has 19 residues. The germline V and J ends were trimmed by 3 bases and 6 bases, with 30 bases remaining between them. CDR3 amino acids: CASSSRPLQAGQILPEAFF. CDR3 coding DNA: TGCGCCAGCAGCTCGAGACCACTCCAGGCAGGGCAGATCTTGCCTGAAGCTTTCTTT.

V is TRBV5-6 and J is TRBJ2-1, with D possibly TRBD2 on 5 matching bases. CDR3 size: 16 residues. Between the trimmed V and J ends, which lost 2 bases and 5 bases, there was a span of 17 bases. CDR1 and CDR2 (germline): SGHDT, YYEEEE. DNA for the CDR3: TGTGCCAGCAGCTTCCTCCCGGGATTTGGGGACAATGAGCAGTTCTTC. Protein product: CASSFLPGFGDNEQFF.

This clone was seen more than once but under ten times. The chain employs TRBV5-1 and TRBJ2-5; a possible D gene is TRBD1 (5 bases). The CDR3 extends over 13 amino acids. Germline V gene lookup returns CDR1 SGHRS and CDR2 YFSETQ. Trimming left V 1 base short and J 3 bases short, with 7 bases between. The CDR3 sequence is CASSLQGEETQYF. CDR3 DNA sequence: TGCGCCAGCAGCTTGCAAGGGGAAGAGACCCAGTACTTC.

This clone was detected once. The rearrangement uses TRBV18 and TRBJ2-2, with 10 bases identical to TRBD1. Germline loops: CDR1 KGHSH, CDR2 LQKENI. This CDR3 has 17 residues. Trimming removed 3 bases from V and 4 bases from J; junction bases left unmatched: 8. CDR3 bases: TGTGCCAGCTCACCCCAGCCGGGACAGGGGTTCACCGGGGAGCTGTTTTTT. Translated, it gives CASSPQPGQGFTGELFF.

The chain has TRBV2 and TRBJ1-5, with a tentative D call TRBD1 (6 bases). This CDR3 region has 13 residues. Germline V gene sequence: CDR1 SNHLY, CDR2 FYNNEI. The V and J ends lost 4 bases and 5 bases respectively, with 9 bases between them. DNA for the CDR3: TGTGCCAGCAGTGTTAACAGGGATCAGCCCCAGCATTTT. Translation gives CASSVNRDQPQHF.

V usage is TRBV15 and J usage is TRBJ1-4, with TRBD1 as a possible D gene (5 bases). This CDR3 has 15 amino acids. Germline CDR1 LNHNV, CDR2 YYDKDF (reference sequence). V lost 0 bases to trimming and J lost 2 bases, with 7 bases between them. CDR3: CATSRDRVTNEKLFF. CDR3 sequence (DNA): TGTGCCACCAGCAGAGACAGGGTCACTAATGAAAAACTGTTTTTT.

The genes are TRBV19 and TRBJ1-2; no reliable D call. Germline V lookup: CDR1 LNHDA, CDR2 SQIVND (reference sequence). V shed 4 bases and J shed 4 bases, with 7 bases lying between them. The CDR3 totals 12 residues. As DNA, the CDR3 is TGTGCCAGTAGTACTTATTTCTATGGCTACACCTTC. It encodes CASSTYFYGYTF.

The J gene is TRBJ1-5, the V gene TRBV15, with a weak D call TRBD1 (6 bases). V lost 1 base to trimming and J lost 6 bases, with 16 bases between them. The CDR3 is 16 amino acids. The germline CDR1 and CDR2 sequences are LNHNV and YYDKDF (reference sequence). The DNA of the CDR3 is TGTGCCACCAGCAGAGGGGGATCAGGGGTGGGTCAGCCCCAGCATTTT. Translating gives CATSRGGSGVGQPQHF.

This clone came up a few times. V gene TRBV5-1 combines with J gene TRBJ2-7, with 8 positions matching TRBD1. With V trimmed by 4 bases and J by 6 bases, 9 bases remained unmatched. The germline V gene encodes CDR1 SGHRS and CDR2 YFSETQ. The CDR3 is 14 residues long. CDR3 nucleotides: TGCGCCAGCAGCGGGGGCGGACAGGGCCGCGAGCAGTACTTC. It encodes CASSGGGQGREQYF.

This clone was observed once. The J gene is TRBJ2-7, the V gene TRBV5-1; D is possibly TRBD2 (6 bases). The CDR3 runs 16 residues. V was pared by 0 bases and J by 2 bases, with 15 bases between. The V gene's germline CDR1 is SGHRS and CDR2 YFSETQ. The CDR3 bases are TGCGCCAGCAGCTTGGTAATCGGGGGTCTCACCTACGAGCAGTACTTC. Translated: CASSLVIGGLTYEQYF. Full variable domain (rest looked up from reference TRBV5-1 and TRBJ2-7): KAGVTQTPRYLIKTRGQQVTLSCSPISGHRSVSWYQQTPGQGLQFLFEYFSETQRNKGNFPGRFSGRQFSNSRSEMNVSTLELGDSALYLCASSLVIGGLTYEQYFGPGTRLTVT.

The chain recombines TRBV19 with TRBJ1-5; maybe TRBD1 (6 bases). Deletions cut 5 bases from V and 3 bases from J, with 14 bases between. CDR3 length: 15 residues. The germline V gene has CDR1 LNHDA and CDR2 SQIVND (reference sequence). This CDR3 is CASSVLGGINQPQHF. The CDR3 DNA follows: TGTGCCAGTAGTGTACTAGGGGGAATCAATCAGCCCCAGCATTTT.

The rearrangement joins TRBV2 to TRBJ2-1; the D gene is possibly TRBD1 (6 bases). Trimming removed 6 bases from V and 2 bases from J, with 14 bases in between. The CDR3 covers 15 residues. Per germline, CDR1 SNHLY and CDR2 FYNNEI. In nucleotides, the CDR3 is TGTGCCAGCAGAGCAACAGGGAGTCCCTACAATGAGCAGTTCTTC. Amino acids: CASRATGSPYNEQFF.

J is TRBJ2-7 and V is TRBV7-2, with TRBD2 matching over 10 bases. This CDR3 has 16 amino acids. Trimming took 1 base from V and 2 from J; bases not matched to a gene: 5. The V gene's germline CDR1 is SGHTA and CDR2 FQGNSA. CDR3 loop: CASSLVGLAGAYEQYF. The CDR3 coding sequence is TGTGCCAGCAGCTTAGTTGGGCTAGCGGGAGCCTACGAGCAGTACTTC.